This T cell receptor (beta chain) was recovered during a study of blood T cell repertoires in COVID-19. Study information: Italy, Spain and the United States were the sources of the convalescent and acute COVID-19 samples.

V dropped 3 bases and J dropped 3 bases, with 19 bases sitting between them. The CDR3 sequence is 16 residues long. CDR1 is SGHRS and CDR2 is YFSETQ in the germline V gene. Participants reported their clinical history, and cohort assignment relied on those reports. TCRdb's copy holds only in-frame clones and misses some; the assay was immunoSEQ multiplex PCR. The sample shows some 160,000 clones, less than 80% of them seen only once. The source is a woman aged 65 to 85 in a cohort exposed to, infected with or recovered from COVID-19 (not recorded which). The chain combines TRBV5-1 with TRBJ2-7, with D possibly TRBD1 on 6 matching bases. The sequenced material came from PBMCs or T cells enriched from blood (not recorded which). CDR3 sequence (DNA): TGCGCCAGCAGCTATGACCCGACAGGTCTAAACTACGAGCAGTACTTC. Protein product: CASSYDPTGLNYEQYF.